This section outlines one T cell receptor (beta chain) sequence together with its context. TCR beta CDR3 regions were amplified from RNA transcripts. TCR CDR3 underwent first-round RT-PCR with the HTBI primer set. TCRdb re-analysed the multiplex PCR reads in MiXCR, keeping a single row per CDR3 protein. The data show almost 250,000 distinct CDR3 sequences, with approximately 24% seen just once and approximately 32% held by the top ten. In germline, CDR1 is MNHNS, CDR2 SASEGT. CDR3 size: 15 residues. Trimming removed 7 bases from V and 0 bases from J; junction bases left unmatched: 6. The sample belongs to a study of T cells in Graves' hyperthyroidism and ophthalmopathy.

Sequencing was done on a sample of blood. This clonotype was sampled from a woman in her forties with Graves' ophthalmopathy. The J gene is TRBJ1-5, the V gene TRBV6-1; TRBD1 matches at 7 bases. Written as DNA, the CDR3 is TGTGCCAGCACGTCCGGGACAGTTAGCAATCAGCCCCAGCATTTT. Encoded protein: CASTSGTVSNQPQHF.